The rows below give T cell receptor beta chains drawn from one sample of a study of patients and donors after allogeneic stem cell transplantation. TCRdb called the RT-PCR reads again in MiXCR, with one record for every CDR3 protein. The sample contains about 230,000 distinct CDR3 sequences, about 14% of which appear only once. Input material: blood, either unsorted or a sorted T cell fraction (not recorded which). These receptors came from a human donor who was either an allogeneic HSCT recipient or a stem cell or donor lymphocyte infusion donor (not recorded which). It is not recorded whose cells these are; they may come from a transplant donor. The CDR3 runs from the conserved cysteine through the conserved F or W. A D gene is named only where the DNA matches it firmly. The listing skips clone size in some rows; elsewhere it reads once, few, many or a size class.

d_call,clone_size,j_call,v_call,cdr3_aa,cdr3_nt
.,.,TRBJ1-1,TRBV30,CACERNTEAFF,TGTGCCTGCGAGAGGAACACTGAAGCTTTCTTT
TRBD1,few,TRBJ1-5,TRBV20-1,CSATQGSNQPQHF,TGCAGTGCCACACAGGGGAGCAATCAGCCCCAGCATTTT
.,few,TRBJ2-3,TRBV5-1,CASSPGGTGQGDTQYF,TGCGCCAGCAGCCCGGGAGGGACAGGGCAGGGAGATACGCAGTATTTT
.,few,TRBJ1-5,TRBV7-2,CASSSTGPSNQPQHF,TGTGCCAGCAGCTCGACGGGTCCAAGCAATCAGCCCCAGCATTTT
.,many,TRBJ1-2,TRBV20-1,CSASEGNSGYTF,TGCAGTGCTAGCGAGGGGAATTCTGGCTACACCTTC
TRBD1,few,TRBJ1-4,TRBV9,CASSVEDRGKEKLFF,TGTGCCAGCAGCGTAGAGGACAGGGGAAAAGAAAAACTGTTTTTT
.,few,TRBJ2-5,TRBV5-1,CASSPKTGSKETQYF,TGCGCCAGCAGCCCGAAGACTGGATCAAAAGAGACCCAGTACTTC
TRBD2,few,TRBJ2-7,TRBV3-1,CASSHPGGGKYEQYF,TGTGCCAGCAGCCACCCCGGCGGGGGGAAATACGAGCAGTACTTC
.,few,TRBJ2-4,TRBV12-3/TRBV12-4,CASSLGGVSKNIQYF,TGTGCCAGCAGTTTGGGAGGAGTTAGCAAAAACATTCAGTACTTC
.,many,TRBJ2-3,TRBV7-8,CASSSSRDKPSTDTQYF,TGTGCCAGCAGCTCCTCTCGTGACAAACCTTCCACAGATACGCAGTATTTT
.,.,TRBJ2-7,TRBV5-4,CASSFAGISSYEQYF,TGTGCCAGCAGCTTCGCGGGGATCAGCTCCTACGAGCAGTACTTC
.,.,TRBJ1-5,TRBV20-1,CSARAENSNQPQHF,TGCAGTGCTAGGGCAGAGAATAGCAATCAGCCCCAGCATTTT
TRBD1,.,TRBJ1-3,TRBV2,CASRSGGLGNTIYF,TGTGCCAGCAGATCAGGGGGCCTTGGAAACACCATATATTTT
.,.,TRBJ2-1,TRBV10-3,CAIKLRQNNEQFF,TGTGCCATCAAACTGAGGCAGAACAATGAGCAGTTCTTC
.,once,TRBJ2-3,TRBV7-3,CASSFSGPTDTQYF,TGTGCCAGCAGCTTCTCCGGGCCCACAGATACGCAGTATTTT
.,.,TRBJ1-2,TRBV7-2,CASSLGGGNYGYTF,TGTGCCAGCAGCTTAGGCGGCGGGAACTATGGCTACACCTTC
TRBD1,.,TRBJ1-2,TRBV4-1,CASSPRDSPLPIF,TGCGCCAGCAGCCCTCGGGACAGCCCTTTACCCATCTTC
.,few,TRBJ1-1,TRBV6-1,CASTQSSGMNTEAFF,TGTGCCAGCACTCAGAGCAGCGGAATGAACACTGAAGCTTTCTTT
.,.,TRBJ1-4,TRBV6-1,CASRSAKTTNEKLFF,TGTGCCAGCAGATCCGCGAAAACAACTAATGAAAAACTGTTTTTT
.,.,TRBJ1-2,TRBV5-6,CASSLSNRAYGYTF,TGTGCCAGCAGCCTTTCGAACAGGGCCTATGGCTACACCTTC
TRBD2,many,TRBJ2-1,TRBV7-9,CASSFVTSGRNEQFF,TGTGCCAGCAGCTTTGTAACTAGCGGGAGGAATGAGCAGTTCTTC
TRBD2,few,TRBJ2-6,TRBV6-2/TRBV6-3,CASSYSILAGTLSGANVLTF,TGTGCCAGCAGTTACTCGATTCTAGCGGGCACTCTCTCTGGGGCCAACGTCCTGACTTTC
.,many,TRBJ2-3,TRBV15,CATSRDILGSVGGPSTDTQYF,TGTGCCACCAGCAGAGATATTCTAGGGTCCGTCGGGGGCCCGAGCACAGATACGCAGTATTTT
.,.,TRBJ2-1,TRBV7-2,CASSLALPGGGHNEQFF,TGTGCCAGCAGCTTAGCCCTTCCAGGGGGGGGACACAATGAGCAGTTCTTC
.,.,TRBJ2-3,TRBV7-9,CASSFDPRGTQYF,TGTGCCAGCAGCTTTGACCCACGAGGTACGCAGTATTTT
TRBD2,many,TRBJ2-7,TRBV11-2,CASSLGTSGTYEQYF,TGTGCCAGCAGCTTGGGGACTAGCGGTACCTACGAGCAGTACTTC
TRBD1,many,TRBJ1-2,TRBV20-1,CSASSFDRGSVGYTF,TGCAGTGCTAGCTCCTTCGACAGGGGGTCGGTGGGCTACACCTTC
.,few,TRBJ1-1,TRBV5-1,CASSLVNVNTEAFF,TGCGCCAGCAGCTTGGTGAATGTGAACACTGAAGCTTTCTTT
.,few,TRBJ1-2,TRBV5-6,CASSEPGHYGYTF,TGTGCCAGCAGCGAGCCGGGGCACTATGGCTACACCTTC